This T cell receptor beta chain was profiled in a study of cytomegalovirus exposure and HLA in healthy donors. Study-level results: A later examination showed that TCR association rates differed by HLA locus, with DRB1 most and HLA-C fewest. TCR beta sequences numbering under 20,000 were associated with HLA alleles at 0.05 false discovery rate in a later analysis. Reports indicate that TCR beta sequences accurately predicted the HLA-A and HLA-B alleles of most subjects.

As for this clone: Its target is not known.

Germline CDR1 and CDR2: MDHEN and SYDVKM. The J segment lost 1 base and the V segment lost 3 bases, leaving 6 bases of the junction unmatched. The CDR3 is 16 amino acids. Both 60 Vbeta primers and 13 Jbeta primers went into the PCR. Measured with immunoSEQ multiplex PCR; TCRdb has only the in-frame clones, and not every one. The table lists roughly 120,000 clones, about 81% of them singletons. The gene calls are TRBV28 and TRBJ1-5, with 7 bases identical to TRBD1. The sequence derives from a woman aged 25-40 years in good health and CMV-seronegative. Sequencing input: PBMCs. The CDR3 protein is CASSFSVRGSNQPQHF. The CDR3 coding sequence is TGTGCCAGCAGTTTTAGTGTCAGGGGGAGCAATCAGCCCCAGCATTTT.